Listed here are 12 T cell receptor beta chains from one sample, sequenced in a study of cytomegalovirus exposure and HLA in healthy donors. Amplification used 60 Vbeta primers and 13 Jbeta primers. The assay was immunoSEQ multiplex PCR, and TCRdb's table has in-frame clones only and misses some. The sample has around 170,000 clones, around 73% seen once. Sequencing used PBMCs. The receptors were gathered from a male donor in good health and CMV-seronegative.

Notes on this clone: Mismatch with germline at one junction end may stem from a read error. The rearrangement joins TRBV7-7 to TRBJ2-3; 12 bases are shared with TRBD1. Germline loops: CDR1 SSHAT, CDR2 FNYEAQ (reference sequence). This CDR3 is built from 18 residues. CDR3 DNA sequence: TGTGCTAGCAGCTCCGGGACAGGGGGCTCCTCTAGCACAGATACGCAGTATTTT. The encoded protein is CASSSGTGGSSSTDTQYF. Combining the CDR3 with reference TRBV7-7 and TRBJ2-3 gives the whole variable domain GAGVSQSPRYKVTKRGQDVTLRCDPISSHATLYWYQQALGQGPEFLTYFNYEAQPDKSGLPSDRFSAERPEGSISTLTIQRTEQRDSAMYRCASSSGTGGSSSTDTQYFGPGTRLTVL.

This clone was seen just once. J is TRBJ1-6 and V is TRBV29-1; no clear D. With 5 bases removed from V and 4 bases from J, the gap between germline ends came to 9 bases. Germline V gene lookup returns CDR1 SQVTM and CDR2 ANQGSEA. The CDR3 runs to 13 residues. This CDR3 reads CSVLERYNSPLHF. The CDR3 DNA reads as TGCAGCGTTCTGGAGAGATATAATTCACCCCTCCACTTT.

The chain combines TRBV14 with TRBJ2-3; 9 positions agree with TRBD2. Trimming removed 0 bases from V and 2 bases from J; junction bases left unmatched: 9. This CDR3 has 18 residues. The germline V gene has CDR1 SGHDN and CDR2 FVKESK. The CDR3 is CASSQDMASGTTTDTQYF. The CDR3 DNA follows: TGTGCCAGCAGCCAAGATATGGCTAGCGGGACGACCACAGATACGCAGTATTTT. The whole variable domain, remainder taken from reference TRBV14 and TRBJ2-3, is EAGVTQFPSHSVIEKGQTVTLRCDPISGHDNLYWYRRVMGKEIKFLLHFVKESKQDESGMPNNRFLAERTGGTYSTLKVQPAELEDSGVYFCASSQDMASGTTTDTQYFGPGTRLTVL.

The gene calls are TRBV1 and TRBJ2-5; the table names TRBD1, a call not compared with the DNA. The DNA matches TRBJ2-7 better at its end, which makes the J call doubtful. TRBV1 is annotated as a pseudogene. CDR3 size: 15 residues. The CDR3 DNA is TGCACCAGCAGCCATAGGGACAAACCCGAGAACGAGCAGTACTTC. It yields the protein CTSSHRDKPENEQYF.

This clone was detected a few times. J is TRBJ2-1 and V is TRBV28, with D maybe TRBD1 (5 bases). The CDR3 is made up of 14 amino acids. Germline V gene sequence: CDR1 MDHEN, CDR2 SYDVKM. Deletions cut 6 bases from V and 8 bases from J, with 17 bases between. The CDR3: CASRGTGRVDEQFF. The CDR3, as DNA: TGTGCCAGCAGGGGCACGGGCAGGGTCGATGAGCAGTTCTTC.

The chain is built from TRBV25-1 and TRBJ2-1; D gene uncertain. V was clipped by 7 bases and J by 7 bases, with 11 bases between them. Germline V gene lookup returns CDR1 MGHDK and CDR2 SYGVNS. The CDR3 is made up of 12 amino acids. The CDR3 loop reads CASTPGQNEQFF. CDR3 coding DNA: TGTGCCAGCACCCCGGGTCAAAATGAGCAGTTCTTC.

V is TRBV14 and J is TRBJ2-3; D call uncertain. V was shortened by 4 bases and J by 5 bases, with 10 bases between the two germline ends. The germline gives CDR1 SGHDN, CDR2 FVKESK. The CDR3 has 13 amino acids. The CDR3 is CASSPRLKDTQYF. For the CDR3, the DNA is TGTGCCAGCAGCCCGCGACTTAAAGATACGCAGTATTTT.

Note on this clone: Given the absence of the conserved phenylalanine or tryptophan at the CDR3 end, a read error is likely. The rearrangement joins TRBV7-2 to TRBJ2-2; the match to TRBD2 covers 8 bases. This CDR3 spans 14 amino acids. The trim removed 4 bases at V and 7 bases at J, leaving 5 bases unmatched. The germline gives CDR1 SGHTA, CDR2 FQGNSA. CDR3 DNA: TGTGCCAGCAGCTCCGGACTAGCTAACGGGGAGCTGTTTCTT. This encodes CASSSGLANGELFL.

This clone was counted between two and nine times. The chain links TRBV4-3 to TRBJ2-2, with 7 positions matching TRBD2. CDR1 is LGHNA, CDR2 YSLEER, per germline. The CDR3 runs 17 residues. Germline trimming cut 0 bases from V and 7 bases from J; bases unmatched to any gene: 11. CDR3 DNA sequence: TGCGCCAGCAGCCAAGATCAGGGCGGGAGCGGTAACGGGGAGCTGTTTTTT. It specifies CASSQDQGGSGNGELFF.

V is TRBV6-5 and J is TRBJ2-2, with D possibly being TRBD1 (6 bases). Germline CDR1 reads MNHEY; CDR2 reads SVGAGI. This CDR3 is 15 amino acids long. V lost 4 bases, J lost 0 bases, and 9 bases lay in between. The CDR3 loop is CASSFGTTNTGELFF. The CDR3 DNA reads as TGTGCCAGCAGTTTCGGGACAACGAACACCGGGGAGCTGTTTTTT.

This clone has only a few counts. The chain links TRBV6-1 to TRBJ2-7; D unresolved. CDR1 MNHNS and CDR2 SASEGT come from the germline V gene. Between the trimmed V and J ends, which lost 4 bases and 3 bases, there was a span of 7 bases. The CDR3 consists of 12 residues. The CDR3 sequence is CASSVADYEQYF. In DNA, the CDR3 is TGTGCCAGCAGTGTGGCAGACTACGAGCAGTACTTC.

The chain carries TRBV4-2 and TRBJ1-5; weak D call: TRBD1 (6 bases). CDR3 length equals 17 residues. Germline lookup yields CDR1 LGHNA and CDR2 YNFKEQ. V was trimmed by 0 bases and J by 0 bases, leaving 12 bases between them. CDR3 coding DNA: TGTGCCAGCAGCCAAGAACGGGGGGGCTATAGCAATCAGCCCCAGCATTTT. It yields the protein CASSQERGGYSNQPQHF.